This T cell receptor beta chain was observed in a study of T cells in Graves' hyperthyroidism and ophthalmopathy. V dropped 0 bases and J dropped 0; count of bases not matched to a gene: 10. CDR1 is DFQATT and CDR2 is SNEGSKA in the germline V gene (reference sequence). The CDR3 has 18 residues. Amplified TCR beta CDR3 regions derived from RNA transcripts. Carried out on the TCR CDR3, a first-round RT-PCR used the HTBI primer set. TCRdb analysed the multiplex PCR reads with MiXCR anew, one entry per CDR3 protein. The sample has 640,000 or so distinct CDR3 sequences; 14% are singletons. This clonotype appeared many times.

The TCR comes from a woman between 18 and 29 years old with Graves' ophthalmopathy. The rearrangement uses TRBV20-1 and TRBJ1-5; TRBD1 matches 8 bases. The sample comprised blood. CDR3 nucleotide sequence: TGCAGTGCTAGAGATATACCGGGACAGGAATATAGCAATCAGCCCCAGCATTTT. Protein sequence: CSARDIPGQEYSNQPQHF.